These 25 T cell receptor beta chains were all obtained from the same sample, sequenced in a study of blood T cell repertoires in COVID-19. Profiled with immunoSEQ multiplex PCR; TCRdb holds only in-frame clones, not every one. The sample lists 79,000 or so clones; about 86% were seen once. The specimen was peripheral blood. Receptors originate from a human donor in a cohort sampled during active COVID-19.

The chain links TRBV2 to TRBJ1-2; 7 positions match TRBD1. The CDR3 contains 18 residues. Per germline, CDR1 SNHLY and CDR2 FYNNEI. V shed 0 bases and J 2 bases; nucleotides not matched to a gene: 12. The CDR3 region is CASSEAMLGTGANYGYTF. The CDR3 DNA follows: TGTGCCAGCAGTGAAGCCATGCTCGGTACAGGGGCAAACTATGGCTACACCTTC.

This sequence joins TRBV20-1 and TRBJ1-2, with D possibly being TRBD1 (5 bases). Trimming stripped 5 bases from V and 4 bases from J, with 8 bases between. The CDR3 is 11 residues long. CDR1 is DFQATT and CDR2 is SNEGSKA in the germline V gene (reference sequence). Written as DNA, the CDR3 is TGCAGTGCTCCAGGGTTCTATGGCTACACCTTC. Translating gives CSAPGFYGYTF.

This sequence joins TRBV7-2 and TRBJ2-3; 7 nucleotides line up with TRBD1. The CDR3 is made up of 15 amino acids. Germline V gene lookup returns CDR1 SGHTA and CDR2 FQGNSA. V trimming: 1 base; J trimming: 3 bases; junction bases outside the gene matches: 4. CDR3 bases: TGTGCCAGCAGCTTAGAGGGCAGGGGGACAGATACGCAGTATTTT. Its protein is CASSLEGRGTDTQYF.

The rearrangement uses TRBV5-1 and TRBJ2-7; D perhaps matches TRBD1 (5 bases). Germline CDR1 and CDR2: SGHRS and YFSETQ. This CDR3 is 13 amino acids long. Trimming left V 7 bases short and J 3 bases short, with 14 bases between. CDR3 loop: CASGPFDSYEQYF. CDR3 in DNA: TGCGCCAGCGGACCCTTTGACAGCTACGAGCAGTACTTC.

This sequence joins TRBV28 and TRBJ1-6; a possible D gene is TRBD1 (6 bases). CDR1 and CDR2 from the germline V gene are MDHEN and SYDVKM. V dropped 6 bases and J dropped 6 bases, with 21 bases sitting between them. The CDR3 has 17 residues. DNA of the CDR3: TGTGCCAGCAGCGCATTTTACCGGGACACTCTTAATTCACCCCTCCACTTT. This gives the protein CASSAFYRDTLNSPLHF.

J is TRBJ2-7 and V is TRBV7-8; 7 positions match TRBD1. Germline V gives CDR1 SGHVS, CDR2 FQNEAQ. The CDR3 loop spans 16 amino acids. The ends lost 1 base at V and 0 bases at J; junction bases unmatched: 6. CDR3 sequence reads: CASSLVSRDSSYEQYF. The CDR3, as DNA: TGTGCCAGCAGCTTAGTTTCCCGGGACAGCTCCTACGAGCAGTACTTC.

This clone has only one observation. V gene TRBV3-1 (or the pseudogene TRBV3-2) combines with J gene TRBJ1-1; no reliable D call. The V end lost 4 bases, the J end lost 4 bases, and 13 bases lay between the germline ends. Germline CDR1 reads LGHDT; CDR2 reads YNNKEL (reference sequence). CDR3 length equals 14 residues. The CDR3 nucleotides read TGTGCCAGCAGCCGAGCGGGGTACGGCACTGAAGCTTTCTTT. This encodes CASSRAGYGTEAFF.

The V gene is TRBV6-5, the J gene TRBJ1-2; TRBD1 agrees at 7 bases. Germline V CDR1 and CDR2: MNHEY, SVGAGI. The junction had 6 bases not matched to a gene; V was cut back by 5 bases and J by 3 bases. The CDR3 extends over 14 amino acids. CDR3 residues: CASSTGVVHYGYTF. CDR3 DNA sequence: TGTGCCAGCAGTACAGGGGTTGTTCACTATGGCTACACCTTC.

The V call is TRBV7-2, the J call TRBJ2-1; D might be TRBD1 (6 bases). CDR3 size: 16 residues. The ends were cut back, 4 bases at V and 5 bases at J, with 18 bases in the middle. The V gene's germline CDR1 is SGHTA and CDR2 FQGNSA. DNA of the CDR3: TGTGCCAGCAGCTCAACCATAACAGGGCCGAACAATGAGCAGTTCTTC. Protein sequence: CASSSTITGPNNEQFF.

This clone occurred many times. This chain links TRBV7-3 with TRBJ1-2; 11 nucleotides match TRBD1. Germline CDR1 is SGHTA and CDR2 is FQGTGA. CDR3 length: 14 residues. V trimming: 5 bases; J trimming: 7 bases; junction bases outside the gene matches: 6. DNA for the CDR3: TGTGCCAGCAGCAGGGACAGGGGGATTTTTGGCTACACCTTC. Protein: CASSRDRGIFGYTF.

This clone was detected once. The chain links TRBV7-9 to TRBJ1-2, with D hard to call. The CDR3 has 13 amino acids. Trimming took 0 bases from V and 7 from J, leaving 9 bases between them. Germline assignment: CDR1 SEHNR and CDR2 FQNEAQ (reference sequence). CDR3 region: CASSLAGFRGYTF. DNA for the CDR3: TGTGCCAGCAGCTTAGCGGGCTTTCGTGGCTACACCTTC.

The V and J genes are TRBV28 and TRBJ2-3; 12 bases are a match to TRBD2. Germline CDR1 and CDR2: MDHEN and SYDVKM. The CDR3 loop spans 19 amino acids. J gave up 0 bases and V 4 bases, and 11 bases lay outside the gene matches. The CDR3 region has the DNA TGTGCCAGCAGTTGGGTGACTAGCGGGAGACAAAGGAGCACAGATACGCAGTATTTT. Translating it yields CASSWVTSGRQRSTDTQYF.

As to this clone: Other DNA sequences in this sample translate to the same CDR3. The CDR3 bases are TGTGCCAGCAGTTTAGGACAGGGCTATGGCTACACCTTC. This codes for CASSLGQGYGYTF. This sequence joins TRBV28 and TRBJ1-2; 8 bases agree with TRBD1. The CDR3 totals 13 residues. Germline V lookup: CDR1 MDHEN, CDR2 SYDVKM. Trimming at V came to 2 bases and at J to 4 bases, leaving 0 bases not matched to a gene.

The chain recombines TRBV5-1 with TRBJ2-5, with a possible D match to TRBD1 (6 bases). CDR3 length equals 16 residues. The V gene lost 4 bases and the J gene lost 1 base, with 17 bases spanning the gap. Per the germline V gene, CDR1 is SGHRS and CDR2 is YFSETQ. The CDR3 coding sequence is TGCGCCAGCAGCCCACGGACAGAAGTGGGCCAAGAGACCCAGTACTTC. Residues: CASSPRTEVGQETQYF.

The V call is TRBV7-8, the J call TRBJ1-1, with D possibly being TRBD1 (5 bases). V lost 3 bases and J 0 bases, leaving 8 bases between the germline ends. This CDR3 has 14 residues. Germline lookup yields CDR1 SGHVS and CDR2 FQNEAQ. CDR3 bases: TGTGCCAGCAGCTTTGGACAACTGAACACTGAAGCTTTCTTT. Its protein product is CASSFGQLNTEAFF.

This clone is a singleton in its sample. V usage is TRBV14 and J usage is TRBJ2-1; 8 bases are shared with TRBD2. CDR1 SGHDN and CDR2 FVKESK come from the germline V gene. The junction had 3 bases not matched to a gene; V was cut back by 4 bases and J by 4 bases. This CDR3 is 14 amino acids long. This CDR3 is CASSRIAGYNEQFF. The CDR3 nucleotides are TGTGCCAGCAGCCGAATAGCGGGATACAATGAGCAGTTCTTC.

A few counts support this clone. The CDR3 DNA reads as TGTGCCAGCAGTTTAAATTGGCAGGGGAGCACCGGGGAGCTGTTTTTT. Its translation is CASSLNWQGSTGELFF. The chain uses TRBV27 and TRBJ2-2, with D tentatively TRBD1 (6 bases). V was shortened by 2 bases and J by 4 bases, with 14 bases between the two germline ends. Germline V CDR1 and CDR2: MNHEY, SMNVEV (reference sequence). The CDR3 runs 16 residues.

Only one count was recorded for this clone. The CDR3 spells CASSNTRDRASEQYF. The CDR3 region has the DNA TGTGCCAGTAGCAACACCCGGGACAGGGCTTCCGAGCAGTACTTC. This chain links TRBV19 with TRBJ2-7; TRBD1 agrees at 9 bases. J was trimmed by 6 bases and V by 6 bases; bases with no gene match: 12. The CDR3 consists of 15 residues. From germline, CDR1 is LNHDA and CDR2 SQIVND (reference sequence).

The rearrangement uses TRBV3-1 (or the pseudogene TRBV3-2) and TRBJ2-3; 8 positions agree with TRBD2. V lost 1 base, J lost 2 bases, and 8 bases stayed unmatched. The CDR3 consists of 17 residues. Germline CDR1 reads LGHDT; CDR2 reads YNNKEL (reference sequence). CDR3 bases: TGTGCCAGCAGCCAAGGAGGCGGGGGGCGCACCACAGATACGCAGTATTTT. It specifies CASSQGGGGRTTDTQYF.

The chain combines TRBV7-3 with TRBJ2-2; D is perhaps TRBD2 (5 bases). The CDR3 consists of 15 residues. Trimming took off 6 bases at V and 1 base at J, with 12 bases between the two ends. Germline V lookup: CDR1 SGHTA, CDR2 FQGTGA. CDR3 DNA sequence: TGTGCCAGCAGGGGGATCGGGGAGAACACCGGGGAGCTGTTTTTT. Translating gives CASRGIGENTGELFF.

V is TRBV5-1 and J is TRBJ2-7; 8 bases align to TRBD2. The V and J ends lost 3 bases and 4 bases, in that order; junction bases with no gene match: 12. Germline loops: CDR1 SGHRS, CDR2 YFSETQ. CDR3 length: 16 amino acids. DNA of the CDR3: TGCGCCAGCAGCTCGCTGATGATAGCGGGAAGGTACGAGCAGTACTTC. Translation gives CASSSLMIAGRYEQYF.

The chain joins TRBV7-3 to TRBJ2-7, with TRBD1 matching over 9 bases. There are 15 residues in the CDR3. Trimming cost V 1 base and J 2 bases; bases outside gene matches: 3. From germline, CDR1 is SGHTA and CDR2 FQGTGA. Here the CDR3 DNA reads TGTGCCAGCAGCTTAATTGGACAGGGGACCTACGAGCAGTACTTC. The encoded protein is CASSLIGQGTYEQYF.

The genes are TRBV7-2 and TRBJ2-2, with 12 nucleotides matching TRBD2. There are 19 residues in the CDR3. V shed 2 bases and J 6 bases; nucleotides not matched to a gene: 13. The V gene's germline CDR1 is SGHTA and CDR2 FQGNSA. CDR3 sequence (DNA): TGTGCCAGCAGCTTATACCCTAGCGGGGGGGCTAGTTACTCCGGGGAGCTGTTTTTT. It translates to CASSLYPSGGASYSGELFF.

The table lists this clone with a few counts. The rearrangement joins TRBV4-2 to TRBJ1-4; D unresolved. From germline, CDR1 is LGHNA and CDR2 YNFKEQ. This CDR3 contains 16 residues. Trimming left V 5 bases short and J 0 bases short, with 13 bases between. DNA for the CDR3: TGTGCCAGCAGCTTCGAATGGCCCGCAACTAATGAAAAACTGTTTTTT. Translated, it gives CASSFEWPATNEKLFF.

The V call is TRBV5-1, the J call TRBJ1-2; tentatively, D is TRBD1 (6 bases). V lost 4 bases and J 3 bases, leaving 19 bases between the germline ends. CDR1 and CDR2 (germline): SGHRS, YFSETQ. The CDR3 is made up of 16 amino acids. The CDR3 reads CASSRQVNNLHYGYTF. Written as DNA, the CDR3 is TGCGCCAGCAGCAGACAGGTTAACAACCTTCACTATGGCTACACCTTC.